These 22 T cell receptor beta chains share one sample of origin, sequenced in a study of OX40 agonist ivuxolimab in advanced cancers. Assay used: immunoSEQ multiplex PCR; TCRdb lists only in-frame clones, some missing. This table has more than 65,000 clones, 75% to 90% appearing once. The sequencing here drew on CD4+ or CD8+ T cells sorted from blood, taken in a trial of the OX40 agonist ivuxolimab. Receptors originate from an adult with an advanced solid tumor such as melanoma, head and neck, liver or kidney cancer.

The chain employs TRBV30 and TRBJ2-7; TRBD1 might be the D (5 bases). The CDR3 consists of 12 residues. The germline CDR1 and CDR2 sequences are GTSNPN and SVGIG (reference sequence). Trimming stripped 2 bases from V and 9 bases from J, with 14 bases between. The CDR3: CAWSLRDSRQYF. CDR3 bases: TGTGCCTGGAGTCTCAGGGATTCGCGGCAGTACTTC.

This chain joins TRBV7-9 and TRBJ2-1; unclear D gene. Germline CDR1 reads SEHNR; CDR2 reads FQNEAQ (reference sequence). Trimming removed 2 bases from V and 9 bases from J, with 8 bases in between. The CDR3 runs 12 residues. Written as DNA, the CDR3 is TGTGCCAGCAGCTTAAACTTAGGTGAGCAGTTCTTC. Translating it yields CASSLNLGEQFF.

This rearrangement joins TRBV19 to TRBJ1-1; 7 nucleotides align to TRBD1. The junction had 6 bases not matched to a gene; V was cut back by 1 base and J by 1 base. The CDR3 has 16 residues. Germline CDR1 reads LNHDA; CDR2 reads SQIVND (reference sequence). The CDR3 spells CASSIVQGVTNTEAFF. CDR3 DNA: TGTGCCAGTAGTATAGTCCAGGGGGTGACGAACACTGAAGCTTTCTTT. Filled out from reference TRBV19 and TRBJ1-1, the complete variable domain reads DGGITQSPKYLFRKEGQNVTLSCEQNLNHDAMYWYRQDPGQGLRLIYYSQIVNDFQKGDIAEGYSVSREKKESFPLTVTSAQKNPTAFYLCASSIVQGVTNTEAFFGQGTRLTVV.

The rearrangement links TRBV18 to TRBJ1-2; D unclear. The V and J ends lost 3 bases and 3 bases respectively, with 8 bases between them. There are 13 residues in the CDR3. CDR1 and CDR2 (germline): KGHSH, LQKENI. This CDR3 is CASSPQDYYGYTF. CDR3 sequence (DNA): TGTGCCAGCTCACCCCAGGACTACTATGGCTACACCTTC.

The chain recombines TRBV27 with TRBJ2-7; no firm D call. In germline, CDR1 is MNHEY, CDR2 SMNVEV (reference sequence). Trimming pared 4 bases from V and 2 bases from J, leaving 12 bases between. The CDR3 has 14 residues. The CDR3 spells CASSSSGRTYEQYF. The CDR3 nucleotides read TGTGCCAGCAGTTCGTCGGGTCGGACCTACGAGCAGTACTTC.

The CDR3 region has the DNA TGTGCCAGCAGTCATCTAGCGGGAGGGTATGAGCAGTTCTTC. It is translated as CASSHLAGGYEQFF. The chain recombines TRBV27 with TRBJ2-1; 12 bases are shared with TRBD2. CDR1 and CDR2 from the germline V gene are MNHEY and SMNVEV (reference sequence). The CDR3 is made up of 14 amino acids. J was trimmed by 8 bases and V by 5 bases; bases with no gene match: 4.

This chain links TRBV10-2 with TRBJ1-6, with D maybe TRBD1 (5 bases). This CDR3 spans 14 amino acids. Germline V gene data show CDR1 as WSHSY and CDR2 as SAAADI. Trimming removed 6 bases at V and 10 bases at J, with 16 bases between. The CDR3 coding sequence is TGCGCCAGCAGGGAGGGGCAGTTTACATCACCCCTCCACTTT. Translation gives CASREGQFTSPLHF.

V is TRBV5-1 and J is TRBJ1-1; a weak D match, TRBD1 (5 bases). The CDR3 spans 13 residues. Germline-derived CDR1 and CDR2 are SGHRS and YFSETQ. With 6 bases removed from V and 0 bases from J, the gap between germline ends came to 9 bases. The CDR3 loop is CASNSGLNTEAFF. As DNA, the CDR3 is TGCGCCAGCAACTCAGGGTTGAACACTGAAGCTTTCTTT.

The CDR3 nucleotides read TGTGCCTGGAGTGTAGGTGTAGCGGGAGCGGGGGAGCAGTACTTC. Residues: CAWSVGVAGAGEQYF. The V and J genes are TRBV30 and TRBJ2-7; TRBD2 matches 9 bases. This CDR3 contains 15 residues. V was clipped by 0 bases and J by 7 bases; unmatched bases: 10. CDR1 and CDR2 (germline): GTSNPN, SVGIG (reference sequence). Full variable domain (rest looked up from reference TRBV30 and TRBJ2-7): SQTIHQWPATLVQPVGSPLSLECTVEGTSNPNLYWYRQAAGRGLQLLFYSVGIGQISSEVPQNLSASRPQDRQFILSSKKLLLSDSGFYLCAWSVGVAGAGEQYFGPGTRLTVT.

The sample holds one count of this clone. The rearrangement links TRBV7-2 to TRBJ2-3; no firm D call. There are 13 residues in the CDR3. The germline V gene has CDR1 SGHTA and CDR2 FQGNSA. With 0 bases removed from V and 4 bases from J, the gap between germline ends came to 5 bases. The DNA for the CDR3 is TGTGCCAGCAGCTTAGCGGCGGCAGATACGCAGTATTTT. This sequence encodes CASSLAAADTQYF.

J is TRBJ2-1 and V is TRBV29-1, with 9 positions matching TRBD2. Germline V CDR1 and CDR2: SQVTM, ANQGSEA. The ends lost 6 bases at V and 11 bases at J; junction bases unmatched: 17. There are 15 residues in the CDR3. CDR3 coding DNA: TGCAGCGTAGATGGAGCGGGAGGCGACCAAGGGAAGCAGTTCTTC. Protein: CSVDGAGGDQGKQFF.

This chain joins TRBV20-1 and TRBJ1-6, with D unclear. Germline V gene data show CDR1 as DFQATT and CDR2 as SNEGSKA (reference sequence). There are 10 residues in the CDR3. Trimming stripped 0 bases from V and 16 bases from J, with 7 bases between. CDR3 amino acids: CSARDFALHF. The CDR3 DNA reads as TGCAGTGCTAGAGATTTCGCGCTCCACTTT.

The chain joins TRBV6-6 to TRBJ2-1; 9 nucleotides align to TRBD2. Germline V CDR1 and CDR2: MNHNY, SVGAGI (reference sequence). This CDR3 spans 15 amino acids. The V gene end was trimmed by 5 bases and the J gene end by 10 bases; junction bases not matched to a gene: 12. In DNA form, the CDR3 reads TGTGCCAGCAGTCCACTAGCGGGCCCTTGGGGAGAGCAGTTCTTC. Its translation: CASSPLAGPWGEQFF.

V is TRBV14 and J is TRBJ2-7; tentatively, D is TRBD2 (5 bases). Per the germline V gene, CDR1 is SGHDN and CDR2 is FVKESK. V was cut by 4 bases and J by 7 bases, with 14 bases left in between. The CDR3 sequence is 13 residues long. The CDR3 sequence is CASSRTPSREQYF. The CDR3, as DNA: TGTGCCAGCAGCCGGACTCCAAGTCGGGAGCAGTACTTC.

The genes are TRBV9 and TRBJ2-2, with D perhaps being TRBD1 or TRBD2 (5 bases each). Per germline, CDR1 SGDLS and CDR2 YYNGEE. Trimming stripped 0 bases from V and 1 base from J, with 10 bases between. The CDR3 is 16 residues long. The CDR3 DNA sequence: TGTGCCAGCAGCGTAGGTGGGACCGTGAACACCGGGGAGCTGTTTTTT. It encodes CASSVGGTVNTGELFF.

The rearrangement links TRBV7-9 to TRBJ2-7; tentative D call: TRBD1 (6 bases). This CDR3 comprises 13 residues. Germline V CDR1 and CDR2: SEHNR, FQNEAQ (reference sequence). V shed 4 bases and J shed 6 bases, with 13 bases lying between them. CDR3 sequence: CASSSAGVREQYF. CDR3 coding DNA: TGTGCCAGCAGCTCTGCAGGGGTTCGCGAGCAGTACTTC.

The chain has TRBV27 and TRBJ2-7, with 13 bases lining up with TRBD2. CDR1 and CDR2 (germline): MNHEY, SMNVEV (reference sequence). V lost 2 bases to trimming and J lost 4 bases; unmatched junction nucleotides: 8. The CDR3 runs to 17 residues. The CDR3 DNA sequence: TGTGCCAGCAGTTTAGGACTAGCGGGAGCCTCGGTTTACGAGCAGTACTTC. Translated, it gives CASSLGLAGASVYEQYF.

The chain links TRBV4-1 to TRBJ2-7; D is possibly TRBD1 (6 bases). Trimming removed 4 bases from V and 0 bases from J, with 13 bases in between. This CDR3 spans 15 amino acids. The germline V gene has CDR1 MGHRA and CDR2 YSYEKL. The CDR3 DNA is TGCGCCAGCAGCCGACAGGACGTAAGCTCCTACGAGCAGTACTTC. Translating it yields CASSRQDVSSYEQYF.

The chain uses TRBV27 and TRBJ1-1, with 10 bases that match TRBD1. The germline V gene encodes CDR1 MNHEY and CDR2 SMNVEV (reference sequence). The CDR3 totals 16 residues. Trimming took 2 bases from V and 5 from J; bases not matched to a gene: 8. The chain's CDR3 is CASSLIEDRGGTEAFF. Here the CDR3 DNA reads TGTGCCAGCAGTTTAATAGAGGACAGGGGGGGTACTGAAGCTTTCTTT.

The gene calls are TRBV7-9 and TRBJ2-1, with D perhaps matching TRBD1 (5 bases). CDR1 SEHNR and CDR2 FQNEAQ come from the germline V gene (reference sequence). V shed 5 bases and J shed 3 bases, with 14 bases lying between them. The CDR3 has 15 residues. The CDR3 sequence: CASSQGVFGYNEQFF. The CDR3 DNA reads as TGTGCCAGCAGCCAAGGGGTATTTGGCTACAATGAGCAGTTCTTC.

The chain employs TRBV6-1 and TRBJ2-7; maybe TRBD2 (7 bases). This CDR3 comprises 14 residues. Germline V CDR1 and CDR2: MNHNS, SASEGT. The ends were cut back, 6 bases at V and 0 bases at J, with 12 bases in the middle. The CDR3 is CASSVGGASYEQYF. The CDR3 bases are TGTGCCAGCAGCGTAGGGGGGGCCTCCTACGAGCAGTACTTC.

This chain connects TRBV30 to TRBJ1-1; D is unclear. Looked up from germline, CDR1 is GTSNPN and CDR2 is SVGIG (reference sequence). Trimming shortened V by 3 bases and J by 0 bases, and 5 bases separated the two germline ends. The CDR3 has 12 residues. CDR3 residues: CAWSGLNTEAFF. Here the CDR3 DNA reads TGTGCCTGGAGCGGTTTGAACACTGAAGCTTTCTTT.